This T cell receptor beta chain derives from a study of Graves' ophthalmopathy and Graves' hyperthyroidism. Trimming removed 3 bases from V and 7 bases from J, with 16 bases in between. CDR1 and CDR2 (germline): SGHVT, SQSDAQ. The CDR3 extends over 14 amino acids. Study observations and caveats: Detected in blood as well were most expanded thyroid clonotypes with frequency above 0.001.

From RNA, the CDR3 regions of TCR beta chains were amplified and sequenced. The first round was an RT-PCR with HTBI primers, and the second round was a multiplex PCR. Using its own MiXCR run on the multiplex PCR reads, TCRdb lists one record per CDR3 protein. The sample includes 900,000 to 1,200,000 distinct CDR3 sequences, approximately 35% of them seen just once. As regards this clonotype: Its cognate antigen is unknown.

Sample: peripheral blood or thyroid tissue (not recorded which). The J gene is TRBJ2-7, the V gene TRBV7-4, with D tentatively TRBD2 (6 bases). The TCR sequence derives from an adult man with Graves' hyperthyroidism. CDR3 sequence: CASSLAGTDLEQYF. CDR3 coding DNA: TGTGCCAGCAGCTTGGCGGGGACGGACCTTGAGCAGTACTTC.